This TCR beta chain was obtained from a study of beta chain features in type 1 diabetes. Reverse transcription of all isolated RNA meant that expressed TCRB transcripts were sequenced. Roughly 3.4 million reads per sample on average were obtained from naive, central memory and regulatory T cell samples. Clones were sequenced by immunoSEQ multiplex PCR, and TCRdb holds only the in-frame ones, with some missing. The sample has hundreds of thousands of clones; roughly 13% are singletons. Every participating donor gave one draw, a heparinised blood sample averaging approximately 120 mL. The sample holds a few counts of this clone. Antigen unknown. General observations from the study: Moderate but significant shortening of TCRB CDR3s was recorded in all four CD4+ subsets from Type 1 diabetes patients.

The TCR sequence derives from a young man with type 1 diabetes. The sequenced sample consisted of naive CD4+ T cells from blood.

The CDR3 bases are TGTGCCTGGAGTGTGACAGGACGTCAGTACGAGCAGTACTTC. Translated: CAWSVTGRQYEQYF. V gene TRBV30 combines with J gene TRBJ2-7; possibly TRBD1 for D (6 bases). Germline V CDR1 and CDR2: GTSNPN, SVGIG (reference sequence). Between the trimmed V and J ends, which lost 0 bases and 4 bases, there was a span of 13 bases. The CDR3 spans 14 residues.